This T cell receptor (beta chain) was captured in a study of shared clonotypes between healthy human individuals. Trimming took 6 bases from V and 1 from J; bases not matched to a gene: 2. This CDR3 is 14 amino acids long. The germline V gene has CDR1 SNHLY and CDR2 FYNNEI. Profiling relied on immunoSEQ multiplex PCR, and the TCRdb table lists in-frame clones only, not all of them. The table has a few hundred thousand clones, under 80% seen once. This clone is a singleton in its sample. The chain recombines TRBV2 with TRBJ2-1; 8 positions match TRBD2. The origin of this receptor is a man aged 25-40 years in good health. Sequencing was carried out using memory CD4+ T cells sorted from blood. Indicated subset: CD45RA-negative fraction. CDR3 loop: CASRVAGSYNEQFF. The CDR3 region has the DNA TGTGCCAGCAGGGTAGCGGGATCCTACAATGAGCAGTTCTTC.